The 2 T cell receptor beta chains presented below share a single source sample, sequenced in a study of cytomegalovirus exposure and HLA in healthy donors. Researchers ran the PCR with 60 Vbeta and 13 Jbeta primers. Produced via immunoSEQ multiplex PCR; TCRdb's table is partial and in-frame only. The sample lists some 150,000 clones; 77% were seen once. The source material was PBMCs. The receptor source for this set is a man younger than 40 in good health and CMV-seropositive.

The chain carries TRBV7-9 and TRBJ2-1, with 8 bases lining up with TRBD1. The length of the CDR3 is 14 residues. The V segment lost 1 base and the J segment 8 bases; nucleotides outside the gene matches: 4. The germline CDR1 and CDR2 sequences are SEHNR and FQNEAQ (reference sequence). The CDR3 DNA reads as TGTGCCAGCAGCTTAGGGACAGGGTGGTATGAGCAGTTCTTC. Translating it yields CASSLGTGWYEQFF.

The chain has TRBV7-8 and TRBJ2-3, with 9 nucleotides matching TRBD2. Germline CDR1 is SGHVS and CDR2 is FQNEAQ. V trimming: 1 base; J trimming: 2 bases; junction bases outside the gene matches: 4. The CDR3 loop spans 16 amino acids. The chain's CDR3 is CASSLGGRGNTDTQYF. The CDR3 DNA follows: TGTGCCAGCAGCTTAGGCGGGAGGGGAAACACAGATACGCAGTATTTT.